This passage covers 21 T cell receptor beta chains from one sample sequenced in a study of response to subunit inactivated influenza vaccine. TCRdb recomputed calls from the RT-PCR reads with MiXCR, one row per CDR3 protein. Among about 240,000 distinct CDR3 sequences, 12% were seen once, and the ten largest hold about 7.8%. Source: non-naive T cells sorted from PBMCs, taken about 14 days before vaccination. The receptors were gathered from a man over 45 who received an inactivated influenza vaccine.

This clonotype turned up a few times. V is TRBV6-2 or TRBV6-3 and J is TRBJ2-5; 7 bases line up with TRBD2. After removal of 3 bases from V and 5 bases from J, the junction contained 18 bases not matched to a gene. The germline CDR1 and CDR2 sequences are MNHEY and SVGEGT. The CDR3 totals 18 residues. The CDR3 is CASSYKSGTSDFKETQYF. For the CDR3, the DNA is TGTGCCAGCAGTTATAAATCCGGAACTAGCGATTTCAAGGAGACCCAGTACTTC.

This chain connects TRBV6-1 to TRBJ2-7; 11 bases match TRBD2. V was pared by 6 bases and J by 3 bases, with 7 bases of the junction left unmatched. The V gene's germline CDR1 is MNHNS and CDR2 SASEGT. The CDR3 is 15 amino acids. This CDR3 is CASRLAGGAVYEQYF. CDR3 nucleotide sequence: TGTGCCAGCAGGCTAGCGGGGGGTGCCGTCTACGAGCAGTACTTC.

In DNA, the CDR3 is TGTGCCACCAGTGATAGCGGACAGGGAAGAAGCTACACCTTC. Translated: CATSDSGQGRSYTF. V is TRBV24-1 and J is TRBJ1-2; 8 nucleotides agree with TRBD1. Germline-derived CDR1 and CDR2 are KGHDR and SFDVKD. V gave up 3 bases and J gave up 9 bases; unmatched junction bases: 8. This CDR3 has 14 amino acids.

This clonotype came up a few times. The rearrangement uses TRBV20-1 and TRBJ2-5; either TRBD1 or TRBD2 may fit D (5 bases each). The CDR3 length is 12 residues. Germline V gene sequence: CDR1 DFQATT, CDR2 SNEGSKA (reference sequence). V lost 1 base and J 7 bases, leaving 10 bases between the germline ends. The CDR3 loop reads CSARVGVGTQYF. The DNA for the CDR3 is TGCAGTGCTAGAGTGGGGGTGGGGACCCAGTACTTC.

Note on this clonotype: A read error may account for a junction end that differs from germline. This chain uses TRBV3-1 with TRBJ1-5, with 7 bases matching TRBD1. The CDR3 has 15 residues. CDR1 and CDR2 (germline): LGHDT, YNNKEL (reference sequence). DNA for the CDR3: TGTGCCTGCAGCCAAGACGGGACAGCGGGTCAGCCCCAGCATTTT. It yields the protein CACSQDGTAGQPQHF.

The CDR3 nucleotides are TGTGCCAGCAGCCCACTAGCGGGAGTGGGAGAGACCCAGTACTTC. Its translation: CASSPLAGVGETQYF. This chain connects TRBV11-2 to TRBJ2-5, with TRBD2 matching 11 bases. J was trimmed by 4 bases and V by 5 bases; bases with no gene match: 6. The CDR3 runs 15 residues. CDR1 is SGHAT and CDR2 is FQNNGV in the germline V gene.

The chain combines TRBV29-1 with TRBJ2-6, with 9 bases lining up with TRBD1. The CDR3 runs to 16 residues. With V trimmed by 3 bases and J by 4 bases, 7 bases remained unmatched. Germline V gives CDR1 SQVTM, CDR2 ANQGSEA. CDR3 sequence (DNA): TGCAGCGTTGACTTACAGGGGGCACAAGGGGCCAACGTCCTGACTTTC. The encoded protein is CSVDLQGAQGANVLTF.

The J gene is TRBJ2-5, the V gene TRBV6-1; maybe TRBD2 (7 bases). The germline gives CDR1 MNHNS, CDR2 SASEGT. Trimming pared 5 bases from V and 2 bases from J, leaving 18 bases between. CDR3 length equals 16 residues. The DNA of the CDR3 is TGTGCCAGCAGTCCCGCCGGGGCGGGGGCTCAAGAGACCCAGTACTTC. Translating it yields CASSPAGAGAQETQYF.

This clonotype showed up many times. The chain recombines TRBV7-9 with TRBJ2-3; D is perhaps TRBD1 or TRBD2 (5 bases each). This CDR3 comprises 12 residues. Germline loops: CDR1 SEHNR, CDR2 FQNEAQ (reference sequence). Trimming took 5 bases from V and 4 from J, leaving 7 bases between them. The CDR3 DNA reads TGTGCCAGCAGCCGGGACCCAGATACGCAGTATTTT. It yields the protein CASSRDPDTQYF.

Many counts were recorded for this clonotype. In DNA form, the CDR3 reads TGTGCCAGCAGCTTAGATCCGACTAGCGGGGGGGCCGGGGTAGATACGCAGTATTTT. Its protein product is CASSLDPTSGGAGVDTQYF. This chain connects TRBV11-2 to TRBJ2-3, with TRBD2 identical over 14 bases. Germline V gene sequence: CDR1 SGHAT, CDR2 FQNNGV. This CDR3 spans 19 amino acids. The ends lost 0 bases at V and 5 bases at J; junction bases unmatched: 10.

This clonotype was found many times. The V gene is TRBV20-1, the J gene TRBJ1-6, with D unclear. Germline V CDR1 and CDR2: DFQATT, SNEGSKA (reference sequence). V dropped 3 bases and J dropped 5 bases, with 17 bases sitting between them. This CDR3 has 16 amino acids. The CDR3 DNA reads as TGCAGTGCTAGTCTTCGGGCCCAAAGGAATAATTCACCCCTCCACTTT. This codes for CSASLRAQRNNSPLHF.

This clonotype was observed a few times. The chain links TRBV7-8 to TRBJ2-1; 9 nucleotides agree with TRBD1. Germline values: CDR1 SGHVS, CDR2 FQNEAQ. The J segment lost 4 bases and the V segment lost 2 bases, leaving 6 bases of the junction unmatched. This CDR3 region has 16 residues. Written as DNA, the CDR3 is TGTGCCAGCAGCTTAAGAGCGGGGACAGGGTACAATGAGCAGTTCTTC. It codes for CASSLRAGTGYNEQFF.

The sample holds a few counts of this clonotype. Written as DNA, the CDR3 is TGTGCCAGCAGCCACGCTAGCGGGGGGCTACTCGGCGGGGAGCTGTTTTTT. Amino acid sequence: CASSHASGGLLGGELFF. This rearrangement joins TRBV4-2 to TRBJ2-2; 11 bases agree with TRBD2. Germline V CDR1 and CDR2: LGHNA, YNFKEQ. This CDR3 is built from 17 residues. V gave up 3 bases and J gave up 7 bases; unmatched junction bases: 10.

This clonotype was detected many times. This sequence joins TRBV5-1 and TRBJ1-2; 8 positions match TRBD1. This CDR3 contains 13 residues. Germline V gene sequence: CDR1 SGHRS, CDR2 YFSETQ. The ends lost 5 bases at V and 3 bases at J; junction bases unmatched: 3. As DNA, the CDR3 is TGCGCCAGCAGTGCAGGGGGCGACTATGGCTACACCTTC. Translating gives CASSAGGDYGYTF.

CDR3 protein: CASSGGFGSYEQYF. In DNA, the CDR3 is TGTGCCAGCAGTGGAGGGTTTGGCTCCTACGAGCAGTACTTC. This chain connects TRBV27 to TRBJ2-7; D is perhaps TRBD2 (6 bases). This CDR3 is 14 amino acids long. The germline V and J ends were trimmed by 5 bases and 0 bases, with 11 bases remaining between them. Germline CDR1 MNHEY, CDR2 SMNVEV (reference sequence).

V and J are TRBV19 and TRBJ2-1; 7 bases match TRBD1. The CDR3 extends over 15 amino acids. The V gene end was trimmed by 5 bases and the J gene end by 3 bases; junction bases not matched to a gene: 7. The germline CDR1 and CDR2 sequences are LNHDA and SQIVND (reference sequence). The CDR3 nucleotides are TGTGCCAGTAGTGTCACCGGGACAGACTACAATGAGCAGTTCTTC. Encoded protein: CASSVTGTDYNEQFF.

V is TRBV20-1 and J is TRBJ2-7; 8 nucleotides align to TRBD1. Looked up from germline, CDR1 is DFQATT and CDR2 is SNEGSKA (reference sequence). The CDR3 is made up of 12 amino acids. The CDR3 nucleotides read TGCAGCGGAGGACAGGGAGCGTACGAGCAGTACTTC. Its translation: CSGGQGAYEQYF.

This clonotype was counted ten times or more. This chain links TRBV20-1 with TRBJ2-3; D uncertain. Per the germline V gene, CDR1 is DFQATT and CDR2 is SNEGSKA (reference sequence). This CDR3 has 12 residues. V lost 5 bases and J 7 bases, leaving 13 bases between the germline ends. CDR3 DNA sequence: TGCAGTGCTGGGCCAGATCCAAATACGCAGTATTTT. Amino acid sequence: CSAGPDPNTQYF.

The chain uses TRBV28 and TRBJ2-1; 9 bases are shared with TRBD2. The V gene's germline CDR1 is MDHEN and CDR2 SYDVKM. The V and J ends lost 7 bases and 0 bases, in that order; junction bases with no gene match: 13. The CDR3 consists of 18 residues. This CDR3 reads CASKSTLAGYGSYNEQFF. CDR3 in DNA: TGTGCCAGCAAAAGTACCCTAGCGGGATATGGCTCCTACAATGAGCAGTTCTTC.

This chain connects TRBV12-3 or TRBV12-4 to TRBJ2-3; tentatively, D is TRBD2 (5 bases). The CDR3 loop spans 14 amino acids. Trimming took 6 bases from V and 0 from J, leaving 10 bases between them. The CDR3 reads CASSRGHSTDTQYF. Written as DNA, the CDR3 is TGTGCCAGCAGCCGGGGTCACAGCACAGATACGCAGTATTTT.

As for this clonotype: This may arise from a read error, as a much more abundant clone is one base away. The V gene is TRBV5-1, the J gene TRBJ2-5; D is ambiguous. The V gene's germline CDR1 is SGHRS and CDR2 YFSETQ. This CDR3 region has 12 residues. The CDR3: CSSALIGETQYF. CDR3 nucleotide sequence: TGCTCCAGCGCCCTCATAGGCGAGACCCAGTACTTC.